Each of the 5 T cell receptor beta chains below was sequenced from the same sample in a study of cytomegalovirus exposure and HLA in healthy donors. PCR amplification relied on 60 Vbeta primers (plus 13 Jbeta primers). Generated by immunoSEQ multiplex PCR, the TCRdb table keeps only in-frame clones and is missing some. The table records about 140,000 clones, 76% of them present only once. Material for sequencing was PBMCs. The receptor set was obtained from a man aged 40-55 years in good health and CMV-seronegative.

The chain couples TRBV9 to TRBJ2-7; no definite D call. Germline values: CDR1 SGDLS, CDR2 YYNGEE. Trimming took 4 bases from V and 0 from J, leaving 14 bases between them. The CDR3 loop spans 15 amino acids. The chain's CDR3 is CASSPRHGRSYEQYF. The CDR3 bases are TGTGCCAGCAGCCCCCGACATGGCCGCTCCTACGAGCAGTACTTC.

The genes are TRBV28 and TRBJ2-7; the match to TRBD1 covers 8 bases. This CDR3 has 14 residues. The germline CDR1 and CDR2 sequences are MDHEN and SYDVKM. The J segment lost 1 base and the V segment lost 6 bases, leaving 5 bases of the junction unmatched. CDR3 nucleotide sequence: TGTGCCAGCAGGGACTGGACAGGGTCCTACGAGCAGTACTTC. Protein: CASRDWTGSYEQYF.

The rearrangement joins TRBV5-1 to TRBJ1-6; 9 bases agree with TRBD1. Germline CDR1 SGHRS, CDR2 YFSETQ. This CDR3 has 15 residues. Trimming took 0 bases from V and 8 from J; bases not matched to a gene: 3. DNA of the CDR3: TGCGCCAGCAGCTTGGTTGGACAGGGGTATTCACCCCTCCACTTT. This sequence encodes CASSLVGQGYSPLHF.

This clone was found a few times. This chain uses TRBV27 with TRBJ1-5; tentative D call: TRBD1 (6 bases). CDR1 is MNHEY and CDR2 is SMNVEV in the germline V gene (reference sequence). V shed 5 bases and J shed 0 bases, with 17 bases lying between them. This CDR3 contains 17 residues. Written as DNA, the CDR3 is TGTGCCAGCAGTCCGTCTGACAGGTTCGATAGCAATCAGCCCCAGCATTTT. Amino acids: CASSPSDRFDSNQPQHF.

This clone was recorded a few times. The genes are TRBV6-5 and TRBJ2-7, with 13 bases identical to TRBD2. The V and J ends lost 6 bases and 3 bases, in that order; junction bases with no gene match: 2. Germline V CDR1 and CDR2: MNHEY, SVGAGI. There are 14 residues in the CDR3. This chain's CDR3 is CASSWTSGSYEQYF. In DNA form, the CDR3 reads TGTGCCAGCAGCTGGACTAGCGGGAGCTACGAGCAGTACTTC.